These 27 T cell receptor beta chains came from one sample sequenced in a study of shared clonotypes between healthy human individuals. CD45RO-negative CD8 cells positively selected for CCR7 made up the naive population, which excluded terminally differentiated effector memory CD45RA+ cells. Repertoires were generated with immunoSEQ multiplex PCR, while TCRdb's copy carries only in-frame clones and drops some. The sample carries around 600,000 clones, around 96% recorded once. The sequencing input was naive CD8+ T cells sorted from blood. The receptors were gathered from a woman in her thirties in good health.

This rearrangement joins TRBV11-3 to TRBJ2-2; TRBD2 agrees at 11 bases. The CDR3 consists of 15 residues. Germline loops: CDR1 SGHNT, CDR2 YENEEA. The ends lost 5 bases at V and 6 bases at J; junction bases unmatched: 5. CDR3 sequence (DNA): TGTGCCAGCAGCCCGACTAGCGGGACCCCCGGGGAGCTGTTTTTT. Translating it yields CASSPTSGTPGELFF.

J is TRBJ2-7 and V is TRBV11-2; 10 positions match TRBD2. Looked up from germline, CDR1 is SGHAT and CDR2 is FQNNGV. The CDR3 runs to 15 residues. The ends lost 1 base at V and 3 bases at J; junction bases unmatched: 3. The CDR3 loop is CASSLASGSFYEQYF. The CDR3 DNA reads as TGTGCCAGCAGCTTAGCTAGCGGGAGTTTCTACGAGCAGTACTTC.

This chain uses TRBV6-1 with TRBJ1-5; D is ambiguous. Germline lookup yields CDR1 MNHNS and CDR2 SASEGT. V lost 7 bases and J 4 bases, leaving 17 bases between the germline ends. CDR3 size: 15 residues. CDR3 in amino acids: CASTFDGYENQPQHF. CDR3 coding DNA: TGTGCCAGCACCTTTGACGGCTATGAAAATCAGCCCCAGCATTTT.

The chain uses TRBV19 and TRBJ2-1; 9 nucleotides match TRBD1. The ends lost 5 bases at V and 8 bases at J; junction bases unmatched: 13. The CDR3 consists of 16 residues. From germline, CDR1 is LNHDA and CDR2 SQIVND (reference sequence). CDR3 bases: TGTGCCAGTAGTCCCCAGACAGGGGGTATTGGCCATGAGCAGTTCTTC. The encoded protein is CASSPQTGGIGHEQFF.

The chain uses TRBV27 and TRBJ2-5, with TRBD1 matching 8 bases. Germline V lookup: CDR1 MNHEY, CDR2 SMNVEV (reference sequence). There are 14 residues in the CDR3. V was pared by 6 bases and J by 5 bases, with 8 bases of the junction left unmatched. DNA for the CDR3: TGTGCCAGCAGAATGGACAGGGTAGGGGAGACCCAGTACTTC. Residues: CASRMDRVGETQYF.

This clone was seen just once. The CDR3 loop is CASSFMENTQYF. The DNA for the CDR3 is TGCGCCAGCAGCTTTATGGAAAATACGCAGTATTTT. The gene calls are TRBV5-1 and TRBJ2-3, with D unclear. The ends were cut back, 2 bases at V and 7 bases at J, with 8 bases in the middle. CDR1 and CDR2 (germline): SGHRS, YFSETQ. The CDR3 loop spans 12 amino acids.

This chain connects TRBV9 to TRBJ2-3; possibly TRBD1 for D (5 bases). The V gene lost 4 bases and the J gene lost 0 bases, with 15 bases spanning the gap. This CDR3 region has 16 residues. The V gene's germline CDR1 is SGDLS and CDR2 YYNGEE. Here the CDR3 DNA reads TGTGCCAGCAGCACAGGATTAAGAACTAGCACAGATACGCAGTATTTT. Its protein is CASSTGLRTSTDTQYF.

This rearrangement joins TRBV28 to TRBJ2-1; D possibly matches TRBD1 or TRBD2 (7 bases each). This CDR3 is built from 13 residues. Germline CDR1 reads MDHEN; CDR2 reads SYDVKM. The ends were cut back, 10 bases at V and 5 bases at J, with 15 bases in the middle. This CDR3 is CANRQGGDNEQFF. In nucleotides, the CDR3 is TGTGCCAACCGACAGGGAGGGGACAATGAGCAGTTCTTC.

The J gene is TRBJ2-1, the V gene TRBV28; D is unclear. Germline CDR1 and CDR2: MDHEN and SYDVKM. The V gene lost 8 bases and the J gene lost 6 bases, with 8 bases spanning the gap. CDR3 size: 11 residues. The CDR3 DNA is TGTGCCAGCGAGAAGGTCAATGAGCAGTTCTTC. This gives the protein CASEKVNEQFF.

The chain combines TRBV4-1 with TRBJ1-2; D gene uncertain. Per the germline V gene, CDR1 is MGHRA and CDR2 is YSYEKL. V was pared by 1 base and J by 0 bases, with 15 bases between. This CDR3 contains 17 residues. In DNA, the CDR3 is TGCGCCAGCAGCCAAGCGCGCCGCCTGGGAGCTAACTATGGCTACACCTTC. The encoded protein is CASSQARRLGANYGYTF.

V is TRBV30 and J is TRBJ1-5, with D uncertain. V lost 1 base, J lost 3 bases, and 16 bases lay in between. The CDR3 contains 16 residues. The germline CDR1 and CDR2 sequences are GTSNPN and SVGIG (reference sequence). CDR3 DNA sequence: TGTGCCTGGAGTGGGCAGGCAGTTATCCCCAATCAGCCCCAGCATTTT. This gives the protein CAWSGQAVIPNQPQHF.

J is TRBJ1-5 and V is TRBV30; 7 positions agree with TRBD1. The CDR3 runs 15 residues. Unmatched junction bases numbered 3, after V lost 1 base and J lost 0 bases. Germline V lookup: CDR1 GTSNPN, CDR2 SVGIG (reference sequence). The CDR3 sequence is CAWSEGQHSNQPQHF. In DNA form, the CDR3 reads TGTGCCTGGAGTGAGGGACAGCATAGCAATCAGCCCCAGCATTTT.

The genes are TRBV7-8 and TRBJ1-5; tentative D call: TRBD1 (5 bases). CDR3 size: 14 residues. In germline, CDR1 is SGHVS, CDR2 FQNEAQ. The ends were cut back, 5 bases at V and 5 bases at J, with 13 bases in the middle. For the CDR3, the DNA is TGTGCCAGCAGCCAGCCGGGGGTTGATCAGCCCCAGCATTTT. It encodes CASSQPGVDQPQHF.

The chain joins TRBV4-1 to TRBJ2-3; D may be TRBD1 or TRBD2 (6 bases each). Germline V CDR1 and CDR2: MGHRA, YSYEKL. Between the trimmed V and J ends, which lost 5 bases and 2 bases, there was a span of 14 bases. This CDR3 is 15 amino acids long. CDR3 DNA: TGCGCCAGCAGCACCCGCCGGGGGCTCACAGATACGCAGTATTTT. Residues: CASSTRRGLTDTQYF.

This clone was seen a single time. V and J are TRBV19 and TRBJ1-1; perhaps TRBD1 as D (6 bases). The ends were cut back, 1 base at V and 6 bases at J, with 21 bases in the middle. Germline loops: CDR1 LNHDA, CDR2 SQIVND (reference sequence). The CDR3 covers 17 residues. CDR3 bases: TGTGCCAGTAGTATAGGGGCTCCTTTTCCAGGGGAATCTGAAGCTTTCTTT. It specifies CASSIGAPFPGESEAFF.

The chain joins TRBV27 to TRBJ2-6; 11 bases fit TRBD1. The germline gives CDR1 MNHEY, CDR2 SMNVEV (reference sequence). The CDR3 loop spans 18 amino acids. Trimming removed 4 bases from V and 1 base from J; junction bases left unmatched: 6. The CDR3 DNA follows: TGTGCCAGCAGTTACTCCGGGACAGGGGGTTCTGGGGCCAACGTCCTGACTTTC. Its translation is CASSYSGTGGSGANVLTF.

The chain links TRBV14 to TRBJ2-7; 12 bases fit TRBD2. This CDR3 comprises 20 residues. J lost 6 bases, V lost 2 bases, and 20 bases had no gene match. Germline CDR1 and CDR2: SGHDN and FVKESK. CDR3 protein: CASSQLPGQETSGSPGEQYF. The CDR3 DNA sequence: TGTGCCAGCAGCCAATTACCGGGACAGGAGACTAGCGGGAGTCCTGGCGAGCAGTACTTC.

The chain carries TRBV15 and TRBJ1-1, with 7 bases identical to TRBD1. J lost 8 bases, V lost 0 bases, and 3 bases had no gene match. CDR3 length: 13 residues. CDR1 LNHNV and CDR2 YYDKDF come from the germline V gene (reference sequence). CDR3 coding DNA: TGTGCCACCAGCAGAGAAGGGACAGTCGAAGCTTTCTTT. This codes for CATSREGTVEAFF.

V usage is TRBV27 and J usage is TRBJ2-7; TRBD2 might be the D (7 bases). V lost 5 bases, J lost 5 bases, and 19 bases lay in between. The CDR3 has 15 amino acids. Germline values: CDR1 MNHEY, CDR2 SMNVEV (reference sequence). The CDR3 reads CASSLTPRGANEQYF. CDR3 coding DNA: TGTGCCAGCAGTCTTACCCCTCGGGGGGCAAACGAGCAGTACTTC.

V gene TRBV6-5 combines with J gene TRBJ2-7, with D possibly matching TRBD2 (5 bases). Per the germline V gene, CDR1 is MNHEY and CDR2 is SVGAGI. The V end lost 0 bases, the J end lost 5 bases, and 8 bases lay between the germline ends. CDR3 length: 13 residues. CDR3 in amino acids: CASSYSTGNEQYF. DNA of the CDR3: TGTGCCAGCAGTTACTCGACGGGAAACGAGCAGTACTTC.

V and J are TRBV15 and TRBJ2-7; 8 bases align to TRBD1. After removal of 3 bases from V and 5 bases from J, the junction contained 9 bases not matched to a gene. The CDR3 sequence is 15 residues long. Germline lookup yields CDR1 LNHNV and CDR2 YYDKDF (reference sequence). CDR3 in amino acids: CATSSGRTGGDEQYF. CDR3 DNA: TGTGCCACCAGCAGTGGTAGAACAGGGGGAGACGAGCAGTACTTC.

The CDR3 DNA sequence: TGTGCCAGCATTTGGGGCCCGGGACAGGGACAAGAGACCCAGTACTTC. It is translated as CASIWGPGQGQETQYF. V is TRBV2 and J is TRBJ2-5; 9 bases fit TRBD1. The germline V gene encodes CDR1 SNHLY and CDR2 FYNNEI. The CDR3 consists of 16 residues. The V gene end was trimmed by 7 bases and the J gene end by 2 bases; junction bases not matched to a gene: 11.

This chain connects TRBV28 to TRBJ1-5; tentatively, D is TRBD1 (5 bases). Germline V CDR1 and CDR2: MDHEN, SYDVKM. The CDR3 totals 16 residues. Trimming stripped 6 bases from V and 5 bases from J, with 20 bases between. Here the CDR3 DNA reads TGTGCCAGCAGGATGGGGGAGCAGGCTATCTATCAGCCCCAGCATTTT. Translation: CASRMGEQAIYQPQHF.

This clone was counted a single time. The CDR3 reads CASSLKGLQGEQFF. As DNA, the CDR3 is TGTGCCAGCAGCTTAAAGGGGCTGCAGGGTGAGCAGTTCTTC. This sequence joins TRBV7-7 and TRBJ2-1; maybe TRBD1 (5 bases). The CDR3 is made up of 14 amino acids. The germline V and J ends were trimmed by 2 bases and 9 bases, with 14 bases remaining between them. Germline CDR1 reads SSHAT; CDR2 reads FNYEAQ (reference sequence).

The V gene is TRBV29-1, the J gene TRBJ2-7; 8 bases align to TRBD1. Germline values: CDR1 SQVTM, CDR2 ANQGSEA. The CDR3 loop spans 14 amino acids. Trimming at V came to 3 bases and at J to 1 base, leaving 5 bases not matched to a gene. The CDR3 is CSVDLGTGSYEQYF. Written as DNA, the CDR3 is TGCAGCGTTGACTTAGGGACAGGTTCCTACGAGCAGTACTTC.

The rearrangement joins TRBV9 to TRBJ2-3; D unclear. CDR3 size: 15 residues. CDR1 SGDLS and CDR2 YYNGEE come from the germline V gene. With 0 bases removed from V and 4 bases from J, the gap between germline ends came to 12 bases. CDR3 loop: CASSVEKHSSDTQYF. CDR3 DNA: TGTGCCAGCAGCGTAGAGAAGCATAGTTCAGATACGCAGTATTTT.

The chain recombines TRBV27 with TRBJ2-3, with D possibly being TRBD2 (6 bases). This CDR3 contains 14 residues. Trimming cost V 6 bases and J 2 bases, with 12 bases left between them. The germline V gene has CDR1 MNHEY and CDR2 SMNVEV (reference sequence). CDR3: CASSKGLTTDTQYF. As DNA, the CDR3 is TGTGCCAGCAGCAAGGGACTTACCACAGATACGCAGTATTTT.